This T cell receptor (beta chain) was retrieved from a study of cytomegalovirus exposure and HLA in healthy donors. The CDR3 runs 17 residues. V lost 2 bases, J lost 0 bases, and 9 bases stayed unmatched. Per germline, CDR1 MDHEN and CDR2 SYDVKM. General observations from the study: A further, later analysis showed that HLA-associated TCR beta chains (compared with equally common others) were more clonally expanded.

The PCR made use of 60 Vbeta and 13 Jbeta primers. Data came from immunoSEQ multiplex PCR; TCRdb stores just in-frame clones and leaves some out. The sample shows approximately 150,000 clones, 77% of them seen only once. Worth noting for this clone: The antigen is unknown.

Material: PBMCs. The J gene is TRBJ2-7, the V gene TRBV28, with 8 bases identical to TRBD1. The TCR comes from a woman aged 25 to 39 in good health and CMV-seronegative. The CDR3 DNA is TGTGCCAGCAGTTTAACTGTTAGTGGGACAGGCTCCTACGAGCAGTACTTC. Translation gives CASSLTVSGTGSYEQYF.